A single TCR beta chain is shown here with its context. This specimen comes from a study of T-cell reconstitution after alpha-beta-depleted transplantation in children. Unique molecular identifiers featured in how the TCRbeta library was prepared. Using its own MiXCR run on the PCR reads, TCRdb lists one record per CDR3 protein. The sample shows a few hundred thousand distinct CDR3 sequences, 10% to 13% of them seen only once. The CDR3 contains 17 residues. V was cut by 8 bases and J by 0 bases, with 20 bases left in between. The sample consisted of PBMCs from the stem cell graft donor, taken from the stem cell graft. The sequence was obtained from a human donor who donated a stem cell graft to a child with acute lymphoblastic leukemia. The chain uses TRBV12-3 or TRBV12-4 and TRBJ1-5; no firm D call. The CDR3 coding sequence is TGTGCCAGCCTCCGAGGTCCCCGGGATCATAGCAATCAGCCCCAGCATTTT. Translated, it gives CASLRGPRDHSNQPQHF.